The sequence of this TCR beta chain was determined in a study of blood T cells in healthy people across ages. PCR was performed a second time for 7 to 11 cycles using a sample-barcoded 5' primer and a J-beta primer mix. In TCRdb, the 5' RACE reads were re-called with MiXCR into one record per CDR3 protein. The sample shows some 670,000 distinct CDR3 sequences, around 50% of them seen only once. This CDR3 has 14 amino acids. The germline gives CDR1 MGHRA, CDR2 YSYEKL. Study-level results: Investigators treated diversity estimates from one million T cells as underestimates. Age advanced and TCR beta diversity per million T cells fell, roughly linearly. There was a strong correlation between TCR beta diversity and naive T cell percentage. Relative to aged donors, long-lived donors carried more naive CD4+ cells and displayed higher diversity.

On this clonotype itself: Its matching antigen is unknown. Its ends do not fully match the called genes, so a read error is possible.

Material: blood. The source is a woman of 80 years or more in good health. This chain joins TRBV4-1 and TRBJ1-5; D unclear. The CDR3 DNA sequence: TGTGCCAGCAGCCAAGATTTGGTTAATCAGCCCCAGCATTTT. Its protein product is CASSQDLVNQPQHF.